Each of the 21 T cell receptor beta chains below was sequenced from the same sample in a study of blood T cell repertoires in COVID-19. Here immunoSEQ multiplex PCR was the method, and the copy in TCRdb shows in-frame clones only, minus some. The repertoire holds 150,000 to 200,000 clones, with about four fifths as singletons. Sequences were obtained from PBMCs or T cells enriched from blood (not recorded which). The receptor source for this set is a man aged 50 or older who had recovered from COVID-19.

In regard to this clone: Additional DNA sequences in this sample encode the identical CDR3. The chain joins TRBV5-1 to TRBJ2-1, with 8 bases that match TRBD1. Germline values: CDR1 SGHRS, CDR2 YFSETQ. The CDR3 loop spans 14 amino acids. The V segment lost 0 bases and the J segment 5 bases; nucleotides outside the gene matches: 1. CDR3 loop: CASSLGQGNNEQFF. DNA for the CDR3: TGCGCCAGCAGCTTGGGACAGGGGAACAATGAGCAGTTCTTC. The whole variable domain, remainder taken from reference TRBV5-1 and TRBJ2-1, is KAGVTQTPRYLIKTRGQQVTLSCSPISGHRSVSWYQQTPGQGLQFLFEYFSETQRNKGNFPGRFSGRQFSNSRSEMNVSTLELGDSALYLCASSLGQGNNEQFFGPGTRLTVL.

The chain carries TRBV7-9 and TRBJ1-2; no reliable D call. Trimming left V 4 bases short and J 0 bases short, with 9 bases between. The CDR3 sequence is 14 residues long. Germline V gene data show CDR1 as SEHNR and CDR2 as FQNEAQ (reference sequence). CDR3 region: CASSSLFSNYGYTF. In nucleotides, the CDR3 is TGTGCCAGCAGCTCCTTGTTTTCTAACTATGGCTACACCTTC.

This chain joins TRBV14 and TRBJ1-1; D is undetermined. The CDR3 sequence is 14 residues long. Per germline, CDR1 SGHDN and CDR2 FVKESK. Trimming cost V 1 base and J 4 bases, with 10 bases left between them. The CDR3 DNA reads as TGTGCCAGCAGCCAAGCCGCGGAGGGCACTGAAGCTTTCTTT. It codes for CASSQAAEGTEAFF.

This clone is medium-sized in the sample. The chain uses TRBV27 and TRBJ2-7; tentative D call: TRBD2 (5 bases). Germline V gene sequence: CDR1 MNHEY, CDR2 SMNVEV (reference sequence). V lost 3 bases to trimming and J lost 3 bases, with 18 bases between them. The CDR3 is made up of 16 amino acids. The CDR3 DNA is TGTGCCAGCAGTTTGGCCTTGGACGGAGCGGACTACGAGCAGTACTTC. Residues: CASSLALDGADYEQYF.

The chain recombines TRBV3-1 (or the pseudogene TRBV3-2) with TRBJ2-5; possibly TRBD1 for D (6 bases). Germline V gene lookup returns CDR1 LGHDT and CDR2 YNNKEL (reference sequence). The CDR3 extends over 18 amino acids. V gave up 1 base and J gave up 5 bases, with 23 bases separating them. The CDR3 nucleotides are TGTGCCAGCAGCCAAGCAGGTTTCAGGGGCGAGGTCTCGGAGACCCAGTACTTC. It codes for CASSQAGFRGEVSETQYF.

The V call is TRBV6-5, the J call TRBJ1-1; D is unclear. The ends were cut back, 0 bases at V and 11 bases at J, with 16 bases in the middle. CDR1 is MNHEY, CDR2 SVGAGI, per germline. This CDR3 is built from 14 residues. The CDR3 protein is CASSYSLNGGSAFF. The CDR3 DNA reads TGTGCCAGCAGTTACTCTTTAAATGGTGGGAGTGCTTTCTTT.

The chain combines TRBV5-1 with TRBJ2-1; the match to TRBD2 covers 12 bases. Germline CDR1 and CDR2: SGHRS and YFSETQ. The CDR3 has 15 amino acids. V shed 3 bases, J shed 7 bases, and the junction held 5 bases outside the gene matches. CDR3 bases: TGCGCCAGCAGCTACGGACTAGCGGGGACTAATGAGCAGTTCTTC. Residues: CASSYGLAGTNEQFF.

V is TRBV7-6 and J is TRBJ1-1; D is unresolved. Germline loops: CDR1 SGHVS, CDR2 FNYEAQ. V gave up 5 bases and J gave up 0 bases, with 7 bases separating them. The CDR3 has 13 residues. The DNA for the CDR3 is TGTGCCAGCAGCCACACACTGAACACTGAAGCTTTCTTT. Amino acid sequence: CASSHTLNTEAFF.

Remarks on this clone: The sample holds other DNA sequences that translate to the same CDR3. The genes are TRBV7-3 and TRBJ2-7; 9 bases map to TRBD1. Per germline, CDR1 SGHTA and CDR2 FQGTGA. After removal of 5 bases from V and 2 bases from J, the junction contained 4 bases not matched to a gene. The CDR3 spans 14 residues. CDR3 protein: CASSPGTGTYEQYF. The CDR3 DNA is TGTGCCAGCAGCCCCGGGACAGGGACCTACGAGCAGTACTTC.

This chain links TRBV7-3 with TRBJ2-7; 8 nucleotides line up with TRBD2. Looked up from germline, CDR1 is SGHTA and CDR2 is FQGTGA. The trim removed 5 bases at V and 1 base at J, leaving 4 bases unmatched. This CDR3 has 14 amino acids. The CDR3 reads CASSPGGPSYEQYF. The CDR3 nucleotides are TGTGCCAGCAGCCCGGGGGGGCCGTCCTACGAGCAGTACTTC. Drawing the rest from reference TRBV7-3 and TRBJ2-7, the complete variable domain is GAGVSQTPSNKVTEKGKYVELRCDPISGHTALYWYRQSLGQGPEFLIYFQGTGAADDSGLPNDRFFAVRPEGSVSTLKIQRTERGDSAVYLCASSPGGPSYEQYFGPGTRLTVT.

The chain joins TRBV9 to TRBJ2-1, with 7 positions matching TRBD2. The length of the CDR3 is 15 residues. CDR1 is SGDLS and CDR2 is YYNGEE in the germline V gene. Trimming at V came to 4 bases and at J to 6 bases, leaving 10 bases not matched to a gene. CDR3 bases: TGTGCCAGCAGCTCAGGACGACTAGCAGGCAATGAGCAGTTCTTC. As protein: CASSSGRLAGNEQFF.

The genes are TRBV24-1 and TRBJ2-2, with 13 nucleotides matching TRBD2. The V and J ends lost 4 bases and 0 bases, in that order; junction bases with no gene match: 4. The CDR3 is 18 residues long. Germline V CDR1 and CDR2: KGHDR, SFDVKD. CDR3 nucleotide sequence: TGTGCCACCAGTGAAGGACTAGCGGGAGAGACGAACACCGGGGAGCTGTTTTTT. Protein product: CATSEGLAGETNTGELFF.

Only one count was recorded for this clone. This sequence joins TRBV27 and TRBJ2-5; the match to TRBD2 covers 11 bases. The ends lost 2 bases at V and 4 bases at J; junction bases unmatched: 6. The V gene's germline CDR1 is MNHEY and CDR2 SMNVEV (reference sequence). The CDR3 consists of 16 residues. The CDR3 nucleotides read TGTGCCAGCAGTTTAACCCGACTAGCGGGGCGAGAGACCCAGTACTTC. As protein: CASSLTRLAGRETQYF.

The V call is TRBV15, the J call TRBJ2-5; 7 nucleotides align to TRBD1. CDR1 is LNHNV, CDR2 YYDKDF, per germline (reference sequence). V gave up 3 bases and J gave up 0 bases; unmatched junction bases: 4. This CDR3 comprises 15 residues. This CDR3 is CATSSLGTDQETQYF. Here the CDR3 DNA reads TGTGCCACCAGCAGCCTAGGGACAGACCAAGAGACCCAGTACTTC.

This clone was counted once. This sample also contains other DNA sequences that code for the same CDR3. The genes are TRBV4-2 and TRBJ1-5; no reliable D call. This CDR3 comprises 13 residues. Germline loops: CDR1 LGHNA, CDR2 YNFKEQ. V gave up 0 bases and J gave up 7 bases, with 7 bases separating them. The CDR3 DNA reads TGTGCCAGCAGCCAAGATCTAGGACAGCCCCAGCATTTT. Amino acids: CASSQDLGQPQHF.

In its sample, this clone ranks as medium-sized (0.01 to 0.1%). This chain connects TRBV10-3 to TRBJ1-5, with 8 bases matching TRBD1. Germline CDR1 reads ENHRY; CDR2 reads SYGVKD. The CDR3 sequence is 17 residues long. The V and J ends lost 3 bases and 3 bases, in that order; junction bases with no gene match: 10. CDR3 nucleotides: TGTGCCATCAGTGAAGGTCGGGACAGGAATGTCAATCAGCCCCAGCATTTT. This gives the protein CAISEGRDRNVNQPQHF.

The chain joins TRBV2 to TRBJ1-1, with D maybe TRBD1 (6 bases). V gave up 6 bases and J gave up 6 bases, with 17 bases separating them. This CDR3 region has 14 residues. Per germline, CDR1 SNHLY and CDR2 FYNNEI. CDR3 sequence: CASSDRPAFAEAFF. The CDR3, as DNA: TGTGCCAGCAGCGACAGGCCCGCGTTCGCTGAAGCTTTCTTT.

This clone was seen more than once but under ten times. This chain links TRBV18 with TRBJ2-1, with D possibly being TRBD2 (6 bases). The CDR3 consists of 18 residues. V was pared by 3 bases and J by 2 bases, with 20 bases between. Germline V gene sequence: CDR1 KGHSH, CDR2 LQKENI. CDR3 in DNA: TGTGCCAGCTCACCGATGCTTATAACCCGGAGGGCCTACAATGAGCAGTTCTTC. This encodes CASSPMLITRRAYNEQFF. The whole variable domain, filled in from reference TRBV18 and TRBJ2-1, reads NAGVMQNPRHLVRRRGQEARLRCSPMKGHSHVYWYRQLPEEGLKFMVYLQKENIIDESGMPKERFSAEFPKEGPSILRIQQVVRGDSAAYFCASSPMLITRRAYNEQFFGPGTRLTVL.

The V and J genes are TRBV19 and TRBJ2-3; D remains unclear. Per the germline V gene, CDR1 is LNHDA and CDR2 is SQIVND (reference sequence). The CDR3 runs to 14 residues. The V gene lost 5 bases and the J gene lost 0 bases, with 9 bases spanning the gap. The CDR3 region is CASSSAPSTDTQYF. As DNA, the CDR3 is TGTGCCAGTAGTTCAGCGCCTAGCACAGATACGCAGTATTTT.

V usage is TRBV7-3 and J usage is TRBJ1-3; the D is unclear. This CDR3 contains 15 residues. V was shortened by 0 bases and J by 4 bases, with 10 bases between the two germline ends. The germline V gene has CDR1 SGHTA and CDR2 FQGTGA. CDR3 nucleotides: TGTGCCAGCAGCTTAACTTCGGGAGAAGGAAACACCATATATTTT. This encodes CASSLTSGEGNTIYF.

The sample holds one count of this clone. V is TRBV5-1 and J is TRBJ2-4, with 9 bases matching TRBD1. Trimming at V came to 3 bases and at J to 9 bases, leaving 10 bases not matched to a gene. The CDR3 is made up of 15 amino acids. Per the germline V gene, CDR1 is SGHRS and CDR2 is YFSETQ. The CDR3 spells CASSSPGQGSAIQYF. CDR3 bases: TGCGCCAGCAGCTCCCCGGGACAGGGTTCCGCCATTCAGTACTTC.